Sequencing of this T cell receptor (beta chain) was carried out in a study of patients and donors after allogeneic stem cell transplantation. TCRdb ran MiXCR on the RT-PCR reads and lists one entry per CDR3 protein. Here the sample spans approximately 200,000 distinct CDR3 sequences, more than 35% being singletons. The sample taken for sequencing was blood, either unsorted or a sorted T cell fraction (not recorded which). The TCR was taken from a human donor who was either an allogeneic HSCT recipient or a stem cell or donor lymphocyte infusion donor (not recorded which). It is not recorded whose cells these are; they may come from a transplant donor.

The CDR3 nucleotides read TGCGCCAGCAGCACCACAAGCGGGGGTAACGCCAAAACCTCCTACGAGCAGTACTTC. Protein sequence: CASSTTSGGNAKTSYEQYF. V and J are TRBV5-1 and TRBJ2-7; 8 positions match TRBD2. In germline, CDR1 is SGHRS, CDR2 YFSETQ. The J segment lost 0 bases and the V segment lost 4 bases, leaving 18 bases of the junction unmatched. This CDR3 has 19 residues.